The clone carrying this T cell receptor (beta chain) was counted only a few times. These data originate in a study of long-term antiretroviral therapy in people with HIV. Version v3.0 of the immunoSEQ assay was performed at survey level. Profiled with immunoSEQ multiplex PCR; TCRdb holds only in-frame clones, not every one. The profile shows about 17,000 clones, around 90% of them singletons. The sequencing used unsorted PBMCs, collected 6.9 years after starting antiretroviral therapy. The clonotype was recovered from a man aged 50 to 60 with HIV.

The CDR3 spells CASSEDRGLETQYF. CDR3 DNA sequence: TGTGCCAGCAGTGAGGACAGGGGGCTAGAGACCCAGTACTTC. This chain joins TRBV2 and TRBJ2-5; 11 positions match TRBD1. The length of the CDR3 is 14 residues. The germline V gene encodes CDR1 SNHLY and CDR2 FYNNEI. The junction had 1 base not matched to a gene; V was cut back by 3 bases and J by 4 bases.